This entry is about one TCR beta chain. This clonotype was observed a few times. Its antigen target is currently unknown. Base qualities are not recorded, but no much larger clone differs from it by a single base. Donors were under 40 systemically healthy Caucasian individuals from Russia aged 6 to 90 years. Each donor gave approximately 9.3 milliliters of peripheral blood, collected into EDTA-treated Vacutainer tubes. Ficoll-Paque density-gradient centrifugation was used to isolate PBMCs, with at least 6.5 million per sample. Trizol reagent was used to extract total RNA from PBMCs, with at least 6 micrograms per sample. For every donor, an aliquot of PBMCs went through flow cytometry to measure the percentages of naive CD45RAhigh/CD27high T cells. This specimen comes from a study of blood T cells in healthy people across ages (dated by TCRdb to 2015 to 2017). Background for the entire study: In model experiments, template switching captured roughly one uniquely barcoded TCR beta cDNA molecule for every two T cells. To track age-related changes in TCR beta repertoire diversity, the study relied on deep sequencing normalized with unique cDNA molecular identifiers. To avoid experimental bias, donors of different ages were distributed randomly across sequencing lanes. The study analyzed two additional independent replicas of 1 million unique cDNA reads from the same blood draw for two donors, one aged 18 to 30 and one aged 80 or older. Donors were grouped into four age groups: young (average roughly 15 years), middle-aged (under 40), aged (approximately 58) and long-lived (approximately 81). Overall study results and their limits: Observed TCR beta diversity per million T cells fell roughly linearly with age, and a significant reduction was already apparent by age roughly 40. Total diversity estimates from one million sequenced T cells were considered lower bounds and underestimates. Because donor CMV infection status was unknown, age-related changes in expanded clonotypes were potentially confounded. The percentage of naive T cells measured by flow cytometry correlated strongly with observed TCR beta diversity. Since profiling was done on bulk unsorted PBMCs, naive and antigen-experienced compartments could not be conclusively compared. Compared with the aged group, the long-lived group had more naive CD4+ T cells, fewer expanded clones and increased TCR diversity, a pattern suggesting age selection.

The library was made by 5' RACE. Data came from an Illumina HiSeq 2500. The second PCR ran for roughly 7 to 12 cycles and used a J-beta primer mix along with a sample-barcoded 5' primer. Each TCR beta cDNA molecule received a unique molecular identifier from a template-switch 5' adaptor carrying 12 random nucleotides. At least 2.5 million CDR3-containing paired-end reads were obtained from each sample. All of the RNA was converted into first-strand cDNA using the Mint cDNA synthesis kit, with a TRBC-specific oligonucleotide serving as the primer. Following uracil-DNA glycosylase treatment, a first 18-cycle PCR with universal primers M1SS and BC2_uni_R was performed on all cDNA. The paper's data handling went like this. For normalization, 1 million high-quality reads, each with a distinct molecular identifier, were randomly selected from each sample. Instead of being binned into consensus sequences, reads that shared molecular identifiers were thrown out. MiTCR, with a Q25 quality threshold and the strictest error-elimination algorithm, was used for CDR3 identification, clonotype clustering and error correction. A nonparametric unseen species model with Euler transformation was used to estimate lower-bound total TCR beta diversity. TCRdb reworked the public reads: Q25 trimming with fastp, MiXCR clone assembly, productive beta chains retained. Rows with a matching CDR3 protein are joined into one entry that keeps the most common DNA and genes. These V and J calls are TCRdb output, not the study's own analysis. A total of some 1 million distinct CDR3 sequences appear in this sample, 35% to 50% of them only once. Approximately 17% of the sample is held by the ten biggest clonotypes.

The CDR3 sequence holds 16 residues, the cysteine and phenylalanine included. The sequence is cut down to CDR3 DNA, 48 bases in frame from base 1. Relative to germline, V is 1 base shorter and J is 1 base shorter, with 14 bases between their ends. CDR1 SGHTA and CDR2 FQGNSA were looked up in the germline V gene. In this chain, TRBV7-2 is recombined with TRBJ2-7; the D gene is possibly TRBD1, with 5 bases matching. The specimen was blood. This TCR came from a woman aged 55-69 years in good health. The CDR3 corresponds to CASSLEAGHLSYEQYF. The DNA reads as follows: TGTGCCAGCAGCTTAGAGGCAGGACACCTATCCTACGAGCAGTACTTC.